This T cell receptor (beta chain) was retrieved from a study of shared clonotypes between healthy human individuals. Study-level findings and limits: Clonotypes not shared had lower generation probabilities than those common to all four donors.

Produced via immunoSEQ multiplex PCR; TCRdb's table is partial and in-frame only. The data hold around 1.9 million clones, with 85% to 95% observed a single time. As for this clone: Its target is unknown.

It was CD45RO-negative cells, positively selected for CCR7, that made up naive CD8 cells, with terminally differentiated effector memory CD45RA+ cells excluded. V shed 11 bases and J shed 2 bases, with 14 bases lying between them. The V gene's germline CDR1 is SNHLY and CDR2 FYNNEI. This CDR3 comprises 13 residues. V usage is TRBV2 and J usage is TRBJ2-3; tentative D call: TRBD2 (5 bases). The material sequenced was naive CD8+ T cells from PBMCs. The TCR originated in a man aged 18 to 29 in good health. Some clones in this sample may be carry-over from other donors' samples. CDR3 DNA sequence: TGTGCCTGCCCAGCGGCGATCACAGATACGCAGTATTTT. Its protein product is CACPAAITDTQYF.